The rows below give T cell receptor beta chains drawn from one sample of a study of shared clonotypes between healthy human individuals. TCRdb's table, derived via immunoSEQ multiplex PCR, lists solely in-frame clones and lacks some. The sample gives about 1 million clones, around 76% of which show up once; approximately 1.5% is in the top ten. Input material: memory CD4+ T cells sorted from blood. All receptors come from a man aged 18 to 29 in good health. The conserved cysteine and the conserved F or W are not part of the CDR3 here. The order of the fields is V gene, clone size, CDR3 protein. Clone size, where shown, is once, few, many, or a class for clones that have expanded.

TRBV29-1 | . | SVDSRSGSSYNEQF
TRBV6-1 | . | ASSVTELAKNIQY
TRBV28 | . | ASRKYEQY
TRBV28 | few | ASSHRGGGAHEQY
TRBV10-3 | . | AISDQEGRGYT
TRBV9 | . | ASSVGKGRANEKLF
TRBV7-2 | . | ASSLRQGGNYGYT
TRBV10-1 | . | ASSPTSGSTDTQY
TRBV27 | . | ASRPLAGEYEQY
TRBV10-3 | few | AISEGLSEGLAKNIQY
TRBV28 | . | ASTLGRRWPNTIY
TRBV7-9 | once | ASSLAGSGTDTQY
TRBV30 | . | AWSLGGGGWDTQY
TRBV10-3 | . | AISQGAEAYEQY
TRBV21-1 | . | ATLPRRRQY
TRBV5-6 | . | ASSLNGEGFYEQY
TRBV14 | . | ASSQENRGTAF
TRBV7-8 | . | ASTVAGGRHEQF
TRBV5-4 | . | ASSSPGQGRTDTQY
TRBV6-1 | . | ASSDSAGGNYGYT
TRBV7-8 | . | ASSLAPSLTDTQY
TRBV6-6 | . | ASSKTGADTEAF
TRBV4-1 | . | ASSLPGGQTGELF
TRBV2 | . | ASPGLGHTEAF
TRBV7-2 | few | ASSFETRGIYNGYT
TRBV7-6 | . | ASSLDGGHVDTQY
TRBV6-5 | many | ASRQDSGGAYEQY
TRBV7-9 | . | ASSLGQGGFYEQY
TRBV7-2 | . | ASSLDRNIQY
TRBV27 | few | ASSLLEGASPLH
TRBV11-3 | . | ASSLDRNGAQY
TRBV4-1 | . | ASSQDERSPIARGWQF
TRBV6-5 | . | ASSIGTKLNYGYT
TRBV29-1 | . | SVEISGGSDTQY
TRBV19 | . | ASRAGGGEGPLH
TRBV30 | . | AWAGGQLGSGNTIY
TRBV28 | . | ASSSPGGEGIACEQY
TRBV7-7 | few | ASSQQGGGDTQY
TRBV30 | . | AWSAGGGTLWNTEAF
TRBV19 | . | ASSIQGGAVNEQF
TRBV5-6 | . | ASSLYWGLNTEAF
TRBV4-1 | . | ASSQIQRRTNEKLF
TRBV28 | once | ASSSGTGGLYGYT
TRBV9 | . | ASSEADMLGEKLF
TRBV5-1 | . | ASSSQGRGDEKLF
TRBV6-1 | . | ASTPDRGNAYEQY
TRBV7-2 | . | ASRPGLAGHNEQF
TRBV6-5 | . | ASSPGTGGRETQY
TRBV5-1 | . | ASSLEVQGAGAEQY
TRBV19 | . | ASSIAGYNSPLH
TRBV6-1 | few | ASSEAGGLPLH
TRBV5-1 | . | ASSSGLVGTDTQY
TRBV4-1 | few | ASSHPGTLQETQY
TRBV28 | . | ASSSIGQGFYGYT
TRBV5-1 | few | ASSRGQDLDTQY